The 19 T cell receptor beta chains reported below all come from one sample, sequenced in a study of regulatory T cells in long-lasting Graves disease. TCR beta libraries were built with iRepertoire HTBI primers and Arm-PCR of CDR3 regions. One entry per CDR3 protein results from TCRdb running MiXCR on the multiplex PCR reads. The repertoire has roughly 320,000 distinct CDR3 sequences, roughly 17% of them found once; the top ten carry roughly 30%. Time point in this sample: newly diagnosed GD, antithyroid drugs for less than 3 months. Extracted RNA from PBMCs served as the source of the TCR library. These data also formed part of another study, on T cells in Graves' hyperthyroidism and ophthalmopathy.

The material was peripheral blood mononuclear cells (PBMCs), obtained at new diagnosis, from a patient treated with antithyroid drugs. These receptors were obtained from a man aged 35 to 55 with Graves disease.

This clonotype was counted ten times or more. The chain has TRBV28 and TRBJ1-1; D might be TRBD1 (6 bases). The CDR3 is made up of 11 amino acids. V was cut by 9 bases and J by 7 bases, with 12 bases left in between. The germline gives CDR1 MDHEN, CDR2 SYDVKM. This CDR3 reads CASRDKFEAFF. The CDR3 bases are TGTGCCAGTAGGGACAAGTTTGAAGCTTTCTTT.

CDR3 nucleotides: TGTGCCAGTAGCCTACCCCAGGGGGATGCGCAGTATTTT. This gives the protein CASSLPQGDAQYF. This chain connects TRBV19 to TRBJ2-3; 7 bases line up with TRBD1. V trimming: 6 bases; J trimming: 10 bases; junction bases outside the gene matches: 10. This CDR3 spans 13 amino acids. Germline V gene sequence: CDR1 LNHDA, CDR2 SQIVND (reference sequence). The whole variable domain, filled in from reference TRBV19 and TRBJ2-3, reads DGGITQSPKYLFRKEGQNVTLSCEQNLNHDAMYWYRQDPGQGLRLIYYSQIVNDFQKGDIAEGYSVSREKKESFPLTVTSAQKNPTAFYLCASSLPQGDAQYFGPGTRLTVL.

The chain joins TRBV11-2 to TRBJ2-1; TRBD1 aligns across 8 bases. Germline CDR1 reads SGHAT; CDR2 reads FQNNGV. This CDR3 comprises 13 residues. V was pared by 5 bases and J by 8 bases, with 5 bases of the junction left unmatched. CDR3 sequence (DNA): TGTGCCAGCAGCATACAGGGGGGCGATGAGCAGTTCTTC. It yields the protein CASSIQGGDEQFF.

For this clonotype: It may be a read error: a sequence one base away is much more abundant. The J gene is TRBJ2-7, the V gene TRBV3-1; no definite D call. The V gene lost 0 bases and the J gene lost 3 bases, with 9 bases spanning the gap. This CDR3 has 14 residues. Germline V CDR1 and CDR2: LGHDT, YNNKEL (reference sequence). DNA of the CDR3: TGTGCCAGCAGCCAAGATTCGACACACTACGAGCAGTACTTC. Protein: CASSQDSTHYEQYF.

This clonotype appeared many times. This chain uses TRBV28 with TRBJ1-2; 8 nucleotides line up with TRBD1. The ends lost 6 bases at V and 1 base at J; junction bases unmatched: 1. The germline CDR1 and CDR2 sequences are MDHEN and SYDVKM. The CDR3 is made up of 13 amino acids. The CDR3 bases are TGTGCCAGCAGGGACAGGGATAACTATGGCTACACCTTC. It translates to CASRDRDNYGYTF.

About this clonotype itself: One end of the junction is discordant with germline, which a read error may explain. The chain joins TRBV7-9 to TRBJ2-1; D call uncertain. Germline V gives CDR1 SEHNR, CDR2 FQNEAQ (reference sequence). The CDR3 spans 14 residues. The CDR3 DNA reads as TGTGCCAGCAGCCCCCCGTTGGCCGGTTTCGAGCCGTTCTTC. This encodes CASSPPLAGFEPFF.

This clonotype was detected only a few times. V gene TRBV12-3 or TRBV12-4 combines with J gene TRBJ1-3, with D perhaps matching TRBD1 (5 bases). There are 14 residues in the CDR3. The V gene lost 6 bases and the J gene lost 4 bases, with 13 bases spanning the gap. CDR3 nucleotides: TGTGCCAGCAGCAAGGGACTCTTGGGAAACACCATATATTTT. It is translated as CASSKGLLGNTIYF.

The chain joins TRBV10-3 to TRBJ2-1; 10 bases are shared with TRBD2. The ends lost 10 bases at V and 7 bases at J; junction bases unmatched: 7. Germline V gene lookup returns CDR1 ENHRY and CDR2 SYGVKD. CDR3 size: 13 residues. CDR3 nucleotide sequence: TGTGCCACCGGACTAGCGGATTGGAATGAGCAGTTCTTC. The encoded protein is CATGLADWNEQFF.

This clonotype was seen at least ten times. The chain links TRBV7-3 to TRBJ2-1; D gene unclear. CDR3 size: 13 residues. Germline loops: CDR1 SGHTA, CDR2 FQGTGA. The germline V and J ends were trimmed by 5 bases and 8 bases, with 13 bases remaining between them. CDR3 nucleotide sequence: TGTGCCAGCAGCCCCCCCAATAGTGATGAGCAGTTCTTC. Translating it yields CASSPPNSDEQFF.

This clonotype was recorded at least ten times. The V call is TRBV6-1, the J call TRBJ2-3; 8 nucleotides line up with TRBD2. The CDR3 has 13 amino acids. Germline CDR1 is MNHNS and CDR2 is SASEGT. With V trimmed by 8 bases and J by 5 bases, 6 bases remained unmatched. CDR3 sequence: CASYSGVQDTQYF. The CDR3 DNA sequence: TGTGCCAGCTATAGCGGGGTTCAAGATACGCAGTATTTT.

This clonotype showed up many times. The gene calls are TRBV4-1 and TRBJ1-1; D is unresolved. CDR1 is MGHRA, CDR2 YSYEKL, per germline. CDR3 size: 16 residues. With 7 bases removed from V and 9 bases from J, the gap between germline ends came to 27 bases. CDR3 nucleotides: TGCGCCAGCACCCGCTCGGGAGGGTCGAAGTCTAAGAAAGCTTTCTTT. Translating it yields CASTRSGGSKSKKAFF.

This clonotype has a count of ten or more. The genes are TRBV3-1 and TRBJ2-3; D is ambiguous. Germline V lookup: CDR1 LGHDT, CDR2 YNNKEL (reference sequence). Trimming shortened V by 4 bases and J by 7 bases, and 9 bases separated the two germline ends. The CDR3 totals 12 residues. CDR3 sequence (DNA): TGTGCCAGCAGCCTGAGACTGAATACGCAGTATTTT. It is translated as CASSLRLNTQYF.

This clonotype has at least ten counts. The V gene is TRBV28, the J gene TRBJ2-7; 8 bases match TRBD2. V trimming: 6 bases; J trimming: 5 bases; junction bases outside the gene matches: 9. CDR3 length: 14 amino acids. Germline loops: CDR1 MDHEN, CDR2 SYDVKM. In DNA, the CDR3 is TGTGCCAGCAGCGGGAGGGGCCTTTATGACGAGCAGTACTTC. It codes for CASSGRGLYDEQYF.

V and J are TRBV4-2 and TRBJ1-4; D remains ambiguous. The germline gives CDR1 LGHNA, CDR2 YNFKEQ. The V and J ends lost 0 bases and 8 bases respectively, with 19 bases between them. The CDR3 consists of 17 residues. CDR3 bases: TGTGCCAGCAGCCAAGATCTATATAGTGGCAGTGAAGAAAAACTGTTTTTT. Translated, it gives CASSQDLYSGSEEKLFF.

The chain employs TRBV7-3 and TRBJ1-1; tentative D call: TRBD1 (5 bases). The length of the CDR3 is 13 residues. Germline V gives CDR1 SGHTA, CDR2 FQGTGA. V was shortened by 5 bases and J by 6 bases, with 13 bases between the two germline ends. This CDR3 is CASSLYRDSEAFF. As DNA, the CDR3 is TGTGCCAGCAGCCTATACCGGGACTCTGAAGCTTTCTTT. The full variable domain, completed using reference TRBV7-3 and TRBJ1-1, is GAGVSQTPSNKVTEKGKYVELRCDPISGHTALYWYRQSLGQGPEFLIYFQGTGAADDSGLPNDRFFAVRPEGSVSTLKIQRTERGDSAVYLCASSLYRDSEAFFGQGTRLTVV.

Comment on this clonotype: The CDR3 does not close with the conserved phenylalanine or tryptophan, likely indicating a read error. The chain recombines TRBV10-3 with TRBJ2-7, with no clear D. Germline CDR1 is ENHRY and CDR2 is SYGVKD. The length of the CDR3 is 13 residues. V gave up 0 bases and J gave up 5 bases, with 8 bases separating them. CDR3 region: CAISESSGDEQYS. In nucleotides, the CDR3 is TGTGCCATCAGTGAGTCGTCCGGCGACGAGCAGTACTCC.

The CDR3 bases are TGTGCCAGCAGCGGCCCCGGAAAGACGAACACCGGGGAGCTGTTTTTT. Translation: CASSGPGKTNTGELFF. The gene calls are TRBV7-2 and TRBJ2-2; no clear D. The CDR3 totals 16 residues. V was trimmed by 5 bases and J by 0 bases, leaving 13 bases between them. Per germline, CDR1 SGHTA and CDR2 FQGNSA.

The chain uses TRBV4-1 and TRBJ2-3; D possibly matches TRBD1 or TRBD2 (6 bases each). The V gene's germline CDR1 is MGHRA and CDR2 YSYEKL. This CDR3 has 17 amino acids. The ends were cut back, 1 base at V and 3 bases at J, with 17 bases in the middle. This CDR3 is CASSQAGGLRGTDTQYF. CDR3 in DNA: TGCGCCAGCAGCCAAGCCGGGGGCCTCCGGGGGACAGATACGCAGTATTTT.

The chain links TRBV15 to TRBJ2-7; 8 nucleotides align to TRBD2. J was trimmed by 2 bases and V by 5 bases; bases with no gene match: 5. Germline V gene lookup returns CDR1 LNHNV and CDR2 YYDKDF (reference sequence). The CDR3 covers 14 residues. CDR3 bases: TGTGCCACCAGCCGGGGGGGCGGGCCCTACGAGCAGTACTTC. Residues: CATSRGGGPYEQYF.